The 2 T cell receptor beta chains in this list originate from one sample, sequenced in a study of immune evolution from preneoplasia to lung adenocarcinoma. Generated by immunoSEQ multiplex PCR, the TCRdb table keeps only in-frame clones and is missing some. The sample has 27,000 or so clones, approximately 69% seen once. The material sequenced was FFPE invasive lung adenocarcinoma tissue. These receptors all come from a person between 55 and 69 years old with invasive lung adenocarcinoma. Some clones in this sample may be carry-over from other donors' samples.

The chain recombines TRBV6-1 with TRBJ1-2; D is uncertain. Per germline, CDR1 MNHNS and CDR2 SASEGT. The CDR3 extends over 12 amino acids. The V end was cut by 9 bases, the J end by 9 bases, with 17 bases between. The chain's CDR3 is CASGHGLVSYTF. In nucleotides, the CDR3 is TGTGCCAGTGGGCACGGACTAGTTAGCTACACCTTC.

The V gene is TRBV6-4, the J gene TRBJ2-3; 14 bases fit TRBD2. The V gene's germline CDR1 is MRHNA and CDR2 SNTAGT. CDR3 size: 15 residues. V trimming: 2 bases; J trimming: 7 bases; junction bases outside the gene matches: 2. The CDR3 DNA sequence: TGTGCCAGCAGTGACGGGACTAGCGGGAGTAATACGCAGTATTTT. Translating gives CASSDGTSGSNTQYF.